The 14 T cell receptor beta chains below all came from one sample that was sequenced in a study of T cell changes during pregnancy in multiple sclerosis. Profiled with immunoSEQ multiplex PCR; TCRdb holds only in-frame clones, not every one. The repertoire consists of 70,000 to 95,000 clones, with 93% occurring once and the leading ten covering 2.5% to 3%. Sequenced here: peripheral blood, sampled in the second trimester of pregnancy. These TCRs come from a female donor with multiple sclerosis, enrolled in a pregnancy study.

The chain has TRBV10-2 and TRBJ2-5; 10 nucleotides line up with TRBD1. The CDR3 sequence is 14 residues long. V shed 10 bases, J shed 5 bases, and the junction held 10 bases outside the gene matches. CDR1 and CDR2 (germline): WSHSY, SAAADI. CDR3 DNA sequence: TGCGCCACCAGGAGGGACAGGGGAGTGGAGACCCAGTACTTC. This codes for CATRRDRGVETQYF.

The chain couples TRBV20-1 to TRBJ1-5; D is ambiguous. Trimming left V 1 base short and J 9 bases short, with 7 bases between. Germline CDR1 and CDR2: DFQATT and SNEGSKA (reference sequence). The length of the CDR3 is 11 residues. The CDR3 sequence: CSARGPGPQHF. In DNA form, the CDR3 reads TGCAGTGCTAGAGGGCCGGGGCCCCAGCATTTT.

This chain links TRBV2 with TRBJ2-7, with 9 positions matching TRBD1. Germline V gene data show CDR1 as SNHLY and CDR2 as FYNNEI. The CDR3 has 14 residues. Germline trimming cut 9 bases from V and 2 bases from J; bases unmatched to any gene: 8. The CDR3, as DNA: TGTGCCAGTACCACGGACAGGGGCCCCTACGAGCAGTACTTC. This encodes CASTTDRGPYEQYF.

The rearrangement links TRBV5-6 to TRBJ2-1; 8 positions match TRBD1. The CDR3 has 14 residues. Trimming cost V 4 bases and J 9 bases; bases outside gene matches: 9. Germline V gene sequence: CDR1 SGHDT, CDR2 YYEEEE. The CDR3 DNA is TGTGCCAGCAGCCCCACGACAGGGGCGGCTGAGCAGTTCTTC. Amino acids: CASSPTTGAAEQFF.

J is TRBJ2-1 and V is TRBV6-1; 8 bases are a match to TRBD2. CDR1 is MNHNS and CDR2 is SASEGT in the germline V gene. The CDR3 is 13 residues long. V gave up 7 bases and J gave up 4 bases; unmatched junction bases: 3. CDR3 in amino acids: CASTTSDYNEQFF. The CDR3 DNA sequence: TGTGCCAGCACGACTAGCGATTACAATGAGCAGTTCTTC.

The rearrangement uses TRBV10-3 and TRBJ1-1; D gene ambiguous. V gave up 0 bases and J gave up 4 bases, with 6 bases separating them. The CDR3 spans 13 residues. The V gene's germline CDR1 is ENHRY and CDR2 SYGVKD. The CDR3 reads CAISESRSTEAFF. CDR3 nucleotides: TGTGCCATCAGTGAGTCTCGTAGCACTGAAGCTTTCTTT.

This clone was picked up one time. V usage is TRBV30 and J usage is TRBJ1-2; D is uncertain. V lost 0 bases, J lost 5 bases, and 10 bases lay in between. The germline gives CDR1 GTSNPN, CDR2 SVGIG (reference sequence). The CDR3 has 13 residues. The CDR3 loop reads CAWSVNRFYGYTF. The CDR3 DNA is TGTGCCTGGAGTGTAAACAGATTTTATGGCTACACCTTC.

The J gene is TRBJ2-5, the V gene TRBV18; 9 positions match TRBD1. The CDR3 consists of 16 residues. V shed 3 bases, J shed 1 base, and the junction held 6 bases outside the gene matches. The V gene's germline CDR1 is KGHSH and CDR2 LQKENI. Written as DNA, the CDR3 is TGTGCCAGCTCACCCGGGACAGGGACCATCCAAGAGACCCAGTACTTC. Its protein is CASSPGTGTIQETQYF.

V usage is TRBV4-1 and J usage is TRBJ2-7, with 7 bases lining up with TRBD2. CDR1 is MGHRA and CDR2 is YSYEKL in the germline V gene. Losses at the gene ends were 0 bases for V and 1 base for J; bases not matched to a gene: 6. The CDR3 is 16 residues long. The CDR3 DNA reads as TGCGCCAGCAGCCAAGATCCCCAGCGGGGATCCTACGAGCAGTACTTC. Protein sequence: CASSQDPQRGSYEQYF.

This clone has only one observation. V gene TRBV15 combines with J gene TRBJ1-2, with TRBD1 as a possible D gene (6 bases). The V gene lost 1 base and the J gene lost 6 bases, with 12 bases spanning the gap. The length of the CDR3 is 14 residues. CDR1 is LNHNV and CDR2 is YYDKDF in the germline V gene (reference sequence). The CDR3 DNA sequence: TGTGCCACCAGCAGAGCATTACAGGGAGATGGCTACACCTTC. This encodes CATSRALQGDGYTF.

The chain couples TRBV19 to TRBJ1-2, with a tentative D call TRBD1 (6 bases). V was trimmed by 4 bases and J by 5 bases, leaving 20 bases between them. The V gene's germline CDR1 is LNHDA and CDR2 SQIVND (reference sequence). This CDR3 contains 16 residues. This CDR3 reads CASSSRQDPPGYGYTF. CDR3 coding DNA: TGTGCCAGTAGTAGTAGACAGGACCCCCCGGGGTATGGCTACACCTTC.

The chain has TRBV7-9 and TRBJ1-5; no firm D call. With 3 bases removed from V and 3 bases from J, the gap between germline ends came to 9 bases. CDR1 and CDR2 from the germline V gene are SEHNR and FQNEAQ (reference sequence). The CDR3 has 14 residues. This CDR3 is CASSFNTNNQPQHF. CDR3 bases: TGTGCCAGCAGCTTCAACACGAACAATCAGCCCCAGCATTTT.

This rearrangement joins TRBV10-3 to TRBJ2-1, with a possible D match to TRBD2 (5 bases). Trimming pared 10 bases from V and 9 bases from J, leaving 16 bases between. CDR1 ENHRY and CDR2 SYGVKD come from the germline V gene. The length of the CDR3 is 12 residues. CDR3 residues: CATTTGNGEQFF. CDR3 coding DNA: TGTGCCACGACGACGGGAAACGGTGAGCAGTTCTTC.

The chain employs TRBV12-5 and TRBJ2-2; 7 positions match TRBD1. This CDR3 is built from 19 residues. J gave up 6 bases and V 2 bases, and 18 bases lay outside the gene matches. Looked up from germline, CDR1 is LGHNT and CDR2 is FRNRAP. The CDR3 coding sequence is TGTGCTAGTGGTTTGCAGGGGACAGCCCATTTAGCCGGTCCCGGGGAGCTGTTTTTT. Its protein is CASGLQGTAHLAGPGELFF.